The rows below give T cell receptor beta chains drawn from one sample of a study of blood T cell repertoires in COVID-19. Using immunoSEQ multiplex PCR, the repertoire was profiled, and TCRdb retains in-frame clones only, with some absent. Among 80,000 to 95,000 clones listed, approximately 77% were seen once. Sequences were obtained from peripheral blood. Receptors were obtained from a woman over 75 with acute or convalescent COVID-19. CDR3s include the opening cysteine and the closing phenylalanine or tryptophan. Fields, in order: J gene, V gene, clone size, CDR3 length, D gene, CDR3 protein, CDR3 DNA. A D gene is named only where the DNA matches it firmly. Rows give clone size only sometimes, using once, few, many, or a class for an expanded clone.

TRBJ1-5	TRBV7-9	-	16	TRBD1	CASSSQQGARAQPQHF	TGTGCCAGCAGCTCCCAACAGGGGGCGCGTGCTCAGCCCCAGCATTTT
TRBJ2-7	TRBV11-2	once	16	TRBD2	CASSLNSGCGGDEQYF	TGTGCCAGCAGCTTAAATTCGGGGTGCGGGGGGGACGAGCAGTACTTC
TRBJ1-6	TRBV28	many	17	-	CASSSSGPSSYNSPLHF	TGTGCCAGCAGTTCATCAGGTCCCAGCTCCTATAATTCACCCCTCCACTTT
TRBJ2-1	TRBV29-1	few	12	-	CSARRPNNEQFF	TGCAGCGCTAGGAGACCAAACAATGAGCAGTTCTTC
TRBJ2-3	TRBV25-1	-	15	-	CASPLTAGATDTQYF	TGTGCCAGCCCATTGACGGCAGGGGCAACAGATACGCAGTATTTT
TRBJ2-3	TRBV7-3	few	14	-	CASSLTHSGDTQYF	TGTGCCAGCAGCTTGACCCACTCGGGGGATACGCAGTATTTT
TRBJ2-5	TRBV19	-	15	TRBD2	CASSIGLAGQETQYF	TGTGCCAGTAGTATAGGACTAGCGGGACAAGAGACCCAGTACTTC
TRBJ2-7	TRBV6-2/TRBV6-3	-	14	-	CASSSLGGLYEQYF	TGTGCCAGCAGTTCCCTGGGCGGGTTATACGAGCAGTACTTC
TRBJ1-5	TRBV3-1/TRBV3-2	few	15	TRBD1	CASSQRTGIYQPQHF	TGTGCCAGCAGCCAGCGGACAGGCATTTATCAGCCCCAGCATTTT
TRBJ2-7	TRBV6-2/TRBV6-3	few	16	-	CASSYSRAGSLGEQYF	TGTGCCAGCAGTTACTCGAGGGCGGGGTCCCTTGGCGAGCAGTACTTC
TRBJ1-4	TRBV4-1	few	15	-	CASSHEWGRNEKLFF	TGCGCCAGCAGCCATGAGTGGGGCCGGAATGAAAAACTGTTTTTT
TRBJ2-1	TRBV19	-	12	-	CASSKIDNEQFF	TGTGCCAGTAGTAAAATAGACAATGAGCAGTTCTTC
TRBJ1-1	TRBV6-5	few	15	-	CASTRGGDLNTEAFF	TGTGCCAGCACCCGTGGCGGAGACTTGAACACTGAAGCTTTCTTT
TRBJ2-1	TRBV7-9	few	14	TRBD2	CASSWTSRVDEQFF	TGTGCCAGCAGCTGGACTAGCAGGGTCGATGAGCAGTTCTTC
TRBJ2-3	TRBV5-1	once	15	TRBD2	CASSSGTSGTNTQYF	TGCGCCAGCAGCTCCGGGACTAGCGGGACCAATACGCAGTATTTT
TRBJ2-7	TRBV6-2/TRBV6-3	-	17	TRBD1	CASSYSIGRTGRPEQYF	TGTGCCAGCAGTTACTCGATCGGTCGGACAGGGCGGCCCGAGCAGTACTTC
TRBJ1-1	TRBV19	-	16	-	CASSHAGFDMNTEAFF	TGTGCCAGTAGCCATGCCGGGTTTGATATGAACACTGAAGCTTTCTTT
TRBJ2-4	TRBV7-2	-	13	-	CASSLEQFVIQYF	TGTGCCAGCAGCCTAGAACAATTCGTCATTCAGTACTTC
TRBJ2-1	TRBV19	-	14	TRBD2	CASSPGLAGNEQFF	TGTGCCAGTAGTCCCGGACTAGCCGGCAATGAGCAGTTCTTC
TRBJ2-7	TRBV13	-	16	TRBD1	CASSALGGLSSYEQYF	TGTGCCAGCAGTGCCTTAGGGGGCCTAAGCTCCTACGAGCAGTACTTC
TRBJ1-3	TRBV7-2	-	15	TRBD1	CASSLKTGARNTIYF	TGTGCCAGCAGCTTAAAGACAGGGGCAAGAAACACCATATATTTT
TRBJ1-2	TRBV20-1	-	14	TRBD1	CSASLTGTAYGYTF	TGCAGTGCTAGTTTAACCGGGACAGCTTATGGCTACACCTTC
TRBJ2-1	TRBV7-9	-	16	TRBD2	CASSLASGTYYNEQFF	TGTGCCAGCAGCTTAGCTAGCGGGACCTACTACAATGAGCAGTTCTTC
TRBJ2-1	TRBV6-6	-	14	-	CASSPLTGPTQQFF	TGTGCCAGCAGTCCGTTGACAGGTCCAACTCAGCAGTTCTTC
TRBJ1-5	TRBV30	-	13	-	CAWNRDGNQPQHF	TGTGCCTGGAACAGGGATGGCAATCAGCCCCAGCATTTT
TRBJ2-1	TRBV18	-	17	TRBD2	CASSTRLAGGPHNEQFF	TGTGCCAGCTCAACCCGACTAGCGGGGGGCCCTCACAATGAGCAGTTCTTC
TRBJ2-3	TRBV4-3	-	17	TRBD2	CASSQTMGGGGTDTQYF	TGCGCCAGCAGCCAAACGATGGGCGGGGGTGGTACAGATACGCAGTATTTT
TRBJ1-4	TRBV5-1	-	16	-	CASSLSAGFGSEKLFF	TGCGCCAGCAGCTTATCGGCAGGGTTTGGTAGTGAAAAACTGTTTTTT
TRBJ2-2	TRBV13	few	18	TRBD2	CASSFALAGGPNTGELFF	TGTGCCAGCAGCTTCGCACTAGCGGGGGGTCCTAACACCGGGGAGCTGTTTTTT
TRBJ1-6	TRBV9	-	18	TRBD1	CASSTTPGQYSYNSPLHF	TGTGCCAGCAGCACTACCCCGGGACAGTACTCCTATAATTCACCCCTCCACTTT
TRBJ2-3	TRBV6-2/TRBV6-3	-	15	-	CASSPWGGQGDTQYF	TGTGCCAGCAGTCCGTGGGGGGGGCAAGGGGATACGCAGTATTTT
TRBJ2-7	TRBV19	-	15	TRBD2	CASRSLTSGGYEQYF	TGTGCCAGTAGGAGCCTCACTAGCGGGGGTTACGAGCAGTACTTC
TRBJ2-3	TRBV10-3	few	13	TRBD2	CAIKSGTTDTQYF	TGTGCCATCAAAAGCGGGACCACAGATACGCAGTATTTT
TRBJ1-5	TRBV6-2/TRBV6-3	-	15	-	CASCQGHSDYQPQHF	TGTGCCAGCTGCCAGGGGCACAGCGATTATCAGCCCCAGCATTTT
TRBJ2-5	TRBV7-7	-	15	TRBD1	CASSLGPGTEKTQYF	TGTGCTAGCAGCTTGGGGCCCGGGACAGAGAAGACCCAGTACTTC
TRBJ1-4	TRBV10-3	-	15	TRBD1	CAISERGTGDEKLFF	TGTGCCATCAGTGAGCGGGGGACAGGGGATGAAAAACTGTTTTTT
TRBJ2-3	TRBV5-6	-	16	TRBD2	CASSFTSGGAKDTQYF	TGTGCCAGCAGCTTTACTAGCGGGGGGGCTAAAGATACGCAGTATTTT
TRBJ1-3	TRBV30	-	16	TRBD1	CAWRAGGTGIGGTIYF	TGTGCCTGGAGAGCTGGGGGGACAGGGATAGGGGGCACCATATATTTT
TRBJ2-3	TRBV11-1	-	16	TRBD2	CASSFSLAGGPDTQYF	TGTGCCAGCAGCTTCTCCCTAGCGGGGGGGCCGGATACGCAGTATTTT
TRBJ1-1	TRBV7-9	once	11	-	CASSLARDAFF	TGTGCCAGCAGCTTAGCCAGGGATGCTTTCTTT
TRBJ1-5	TRBV28	few	15	TRBD1	CASSPPGQGNQPQHF	TGTGCCAGCAGTCCGCCGGGACAGGGCAATCAGCCCCAGCATTTT
TRBJ2-1	TRBV12-5	-	14	-	CASGLEGPYNEQFF	TGTGCTAGTGGTTTAGAGGGCCCCTACAATGAGCAGTTCTTC
TRBJ2-7	TRBV7-9	-	12	-	CASSPTTYEQYF	TGTGCCAGCAGCCCCACTACCTACGAGCAGTACTTC
TRBJ1-5	TRBV4-3	-	17	-	CASSQDSNRGGYQPQHF	TGCGCCAGCAGCCAAGATAGCAACCGGGGGGGCTATCAGCCCCAGCATTTT
TRBJ2-1	TRBV23-1	-	17	-	CASSQYYRHRAYNEQFF	TGCGCCAGCAGTCAATATTACAGGCATAGAGCCTACAATGAGCAGTTCTTC
TRBJ1-6	TRBV11-2	-	15	-	CASSLTSGANSPLHF	TGTGCCAGCAGCTTAACGTCAGGGGCCAATTCACCCCTCCACTTT
TRBJ1-2	TRBV10-3	-	15	-	CATSGGQHLAYGYTF	TGTGCCACATCAGGCGGACAGCACCTAGCCTATGGCTACACCTTC
TRBJ1-5	TRBV2	-	15	TRBD1	CASSWTGRSNQPQHF	TGTGCCAGCAGTTGGACAGGGCGCAGCAATCAGCCCCAGCATTTT
TRBJ2-5	TRBV6-6	once	13	-	CASSFSGEETQYF	TGTGCCAGCAGTTTCTCAGGGGAAGAGACCCAGTACTTC